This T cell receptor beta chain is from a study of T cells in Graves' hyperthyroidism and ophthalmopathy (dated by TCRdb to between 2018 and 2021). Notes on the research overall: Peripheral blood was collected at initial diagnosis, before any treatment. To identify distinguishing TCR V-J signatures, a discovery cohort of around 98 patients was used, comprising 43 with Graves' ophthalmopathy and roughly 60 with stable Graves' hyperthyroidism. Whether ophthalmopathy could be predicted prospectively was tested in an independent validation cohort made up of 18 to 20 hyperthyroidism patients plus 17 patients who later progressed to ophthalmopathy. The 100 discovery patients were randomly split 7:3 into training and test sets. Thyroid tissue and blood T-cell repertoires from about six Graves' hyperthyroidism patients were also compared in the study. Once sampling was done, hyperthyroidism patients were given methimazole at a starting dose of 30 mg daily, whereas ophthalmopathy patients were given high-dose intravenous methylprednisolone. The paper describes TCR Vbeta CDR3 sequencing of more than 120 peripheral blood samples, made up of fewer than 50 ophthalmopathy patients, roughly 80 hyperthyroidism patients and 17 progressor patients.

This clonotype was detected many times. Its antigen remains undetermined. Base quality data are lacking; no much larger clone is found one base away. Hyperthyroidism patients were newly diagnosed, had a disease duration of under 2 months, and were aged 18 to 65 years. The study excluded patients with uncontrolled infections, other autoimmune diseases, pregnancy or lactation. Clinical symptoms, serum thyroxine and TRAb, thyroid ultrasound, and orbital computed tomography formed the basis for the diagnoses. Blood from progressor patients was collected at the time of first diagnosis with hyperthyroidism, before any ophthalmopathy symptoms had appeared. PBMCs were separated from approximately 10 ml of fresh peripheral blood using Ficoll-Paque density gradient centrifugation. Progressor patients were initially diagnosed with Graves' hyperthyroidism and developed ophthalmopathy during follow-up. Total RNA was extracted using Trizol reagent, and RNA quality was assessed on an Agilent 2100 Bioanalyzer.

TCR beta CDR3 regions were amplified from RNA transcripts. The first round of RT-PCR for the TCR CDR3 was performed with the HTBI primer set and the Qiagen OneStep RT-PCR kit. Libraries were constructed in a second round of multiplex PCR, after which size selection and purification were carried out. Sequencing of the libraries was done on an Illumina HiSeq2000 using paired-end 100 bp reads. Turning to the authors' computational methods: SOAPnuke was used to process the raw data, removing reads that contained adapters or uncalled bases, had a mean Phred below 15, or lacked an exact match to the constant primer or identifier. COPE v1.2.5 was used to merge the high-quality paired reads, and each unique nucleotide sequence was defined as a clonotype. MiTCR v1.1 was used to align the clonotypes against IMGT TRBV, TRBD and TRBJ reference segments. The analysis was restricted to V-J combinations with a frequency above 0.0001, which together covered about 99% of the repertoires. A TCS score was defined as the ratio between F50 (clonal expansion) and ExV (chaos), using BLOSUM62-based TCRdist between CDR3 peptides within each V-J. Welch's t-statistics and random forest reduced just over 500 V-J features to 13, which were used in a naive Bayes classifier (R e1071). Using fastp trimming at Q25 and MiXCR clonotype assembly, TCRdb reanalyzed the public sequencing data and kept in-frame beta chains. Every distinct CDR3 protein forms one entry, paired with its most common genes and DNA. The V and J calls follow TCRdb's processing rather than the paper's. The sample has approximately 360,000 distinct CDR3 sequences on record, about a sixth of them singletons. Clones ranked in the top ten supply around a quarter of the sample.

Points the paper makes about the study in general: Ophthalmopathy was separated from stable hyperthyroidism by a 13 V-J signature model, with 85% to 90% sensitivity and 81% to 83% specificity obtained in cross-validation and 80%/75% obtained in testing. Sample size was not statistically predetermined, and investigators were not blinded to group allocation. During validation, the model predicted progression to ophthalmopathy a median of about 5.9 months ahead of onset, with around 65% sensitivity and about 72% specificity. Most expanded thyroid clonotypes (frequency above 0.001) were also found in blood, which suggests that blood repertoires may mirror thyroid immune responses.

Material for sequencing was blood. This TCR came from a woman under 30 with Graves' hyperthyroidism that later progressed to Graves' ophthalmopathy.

The CDR3: CASRSAGQVEQYF. DNA sequence: TGTGCCAGCAGATCAGCGGGACAGGTCGAGCAGTACTTC. The V and J genes are TRBV12-3 or TRBV12-4 and TRBJ2-7, and possibly TRBD1, on 8 matching bases. Trimming at the junction amounts to 6 bases on V and 6 bases on J, and the germline ends lie 15 bases apart. CDR3 length: 13 amino acids, cysteine to phenylalanine. Just the 39-base CDR3 DNA is kept, in frame starting at base 1.